This is a list of T cell receptor beta chains from one sample in a study of monozygotic twins with inflammatory bowel disease. TCRdb reanalyzed the 5' RACE reads and collapses them to one entry per CDR3 protein, without DNA. The sample data list more than 95,000 distinct CDR3 sequences. Material: blood. The receptors come from a human donor with ulcerative colitis or Crohn's disease, or a healthy co-twin of an affected twin (not recorded which). Each CDR3 is given with its conserved first and last residue.

v_gene	j_gene	CDR3aa
TRBV7-6	TRBJ2-7	CASSLTGTYEQYF
TRBV6-5	TRBJ1-1	CASSYSGQGNTEAFF
TRBV13	TRBJ2-7	CASSGSTSYEQYF
TRBV20-1	TRBJ2-5	CSARDRRSGQETQYF
TRBV12-3/TRBV12-4	TRBJ1-2	CASSARRDGPGGYTF
TRBV10-2	TRBJ2-5	CASSGSEETQYF
TRBV18	TRBJ2-7	CASSPIMGTGYGEQYF
TRBV20-1	TRBJ1-1	CSASPARTEAFF
TRBV7-2	TRBJ2-3	CASSHAGTGGRDTQYF
TRBV5-4	TRBJ1-5	CASSLNRRQGSNQPQHF
TRBV7-2	TRBJ1-1	CASSLEVPNTEAFF
TRBV5-1	TRBJ1-6	CASSLDGTSGSPLHF
TRBV6-1	TRBJ1-5	CASSETGYQPQHF
TRBV20-1	TRBJ2-4	CSGWVAGAARAKNIQYF
TRBV5-1	TRBJ1-2	CASSLAQGLSGYTF
TRBV3-1	TRBJ2-1	CASSTSLAGVVNEQFF
TRBV6-5	TRBJ2-3	CASSYSGTEYLLDTQYF
TRBV12-3/TRBV12-4	TRBJ2-1	CASSSGLGLNHNEQFF
TRBV7-2	TRBJ2-7	CASSPADPYEQYF
TRBV4-3	TRBJ2-2	CASSRDRGRLAGELFF
TRBV11-2	TRBJ2-1	CASSLSWGQLNNEQFF
TRBV19	TRBJ2-1	CASNPRHGPYNEQFF
TRBV5-1	TRBJ2-7	CASSLEGRPYEQYF
TRBV5-6	TRBJ2-3	CASSLVQVTDTQYF
TRBV15	TRBJ2-4	CATSKPAGRGRGGTKNIQYF
TRBV3-1	TRBJ2-7	CASSQGQGDFSYEQYF
TRBV14	TRBJ2-3	CASSQQGRGVDTQYF
TRBV7-2	TRBJ2-5	CASSLAHVQETQYF
TRBV7-9	TRBJ2-7	CASSSYVQVSYEQYF
TRBV5-1	TRBJ2-2	CASSPTSGSGGELFF
TRBV7-6	TRBJ2-1	CASSLDGGDYEQFF